Sequencing of this T cell receptor (beta chain) was carried out in a study of blood T cell repertoires in COVID-19. Looking at the study overall: Specimens from acute and convalescent COVID-19 originated in the United States, Italy and Spain.

Libraries were prepared by immunoSEQ multiplex PCR; TCRdb keeps only in-frame clonotypes and omits some of them. The profile shows about 300,000 clones, 86% of them singletons. Participants were aged roughly 18 to 89 years, lived in some 23 US areas, and enrolled virtually. Participants' own reports of clinical history determined their cohort assignment. Either two negative PCRs, clearance, or symptom resolution qualified Cohort 3 donors as recovered. This CDR3 comprises 15 residues. Trimming cost V 4 bases and J 0 bases, with 9 bases left between them. Germline assignment: CDR1 KGHSH and CDR2 LQKENI.

This receptor was obtained from a woman aged 18-30 years who had recovered from COVID-19. Sequencing was done on a sample of PBMCs or T cells enriched from blood (not recorded which). The genes are TRBV18 and TRBJ1-4; TRBD1 might be the D (5 bases). DNA for the CDR3: TGTGCCAGCTCACGGGAACAGGCAACTAATGAAAAACTGTTTTTT. As protein: CASSREQATNEKLFF. Variable domain in full (rest from reference TRBV18 and TRBJ1-4): NAGVMQNPRHLVRRRGQEARLRCSPMKGHSHVYWYRQLPEEGLKFMVYLQKENIIDESGMPKERFSAEFPKEGPSILRIQQVVRGDSAAYFCASSREQATNEKLFFGSGTQLSVL.